A selection of T cell receptor beta chains follows, all from one sample in a study of shared clonotypes between healthy human individuals. Profiled with immunoSEQ multiplex PCR; TCRdb holds only in-frame clones, not every one. The data show under 2,000,000 clones, approximately 94% seen once. Sequencing used naive CD8+ T cells sorted from blood. Source of these receptors: a man aged 18 to 29 in good health. CDR3s include the opening cysteine and the closing phenylalanine or tryptophan. D genes are given only for firm matches. Clone size, where shown, is once, few, many, or a class for clones that have expanded.

clone_size d_call v_call cdr3_aa
- TRBD2 TRBV5-4 CAGLWGGGDETQYF
- - TRBV7-9 CASSIRGLGEAFF
few - TRBV9 CASSVGGDYGYTF
- TRBD1 TRBV7-8 CASSLGWTGGEPQETQYF
- TRBD1 TRBV7-9 CASSPGQGPSYNEQFF
- - TRBV30 CAGYSEGYTF
- - TRBV5-6 CASSLGMDAFF
- - TRBV5-1 CASSGSPGPGEEQYF
- TRBD2 TRBV4-3 CASSQGGGFTGELFF
- - TRBV5-1 CASSLRTLYEQYF
- - TRBV9 CASSAADRGPYNEQFF
- - TRBV4-1 CASSQDLGGTDTQYF
- - TRBV5-5 CASSFGGQYQDTQYF
- - TRBV9 CASSIYLAASTDTQYF
- TRBD1 TRBV9 CASSPGTGDHEQYF
- - TRBV6-5 CASSYILGAPEQYF
few TRBD1 TRBV5-1 CASSLLQGDEQYF
- - TRBV5-6 CASSLSAGIQETQYF
- - TRBV30 CAWSLGGEQFF
- - TRBV9 CASSPPLRSGYTF
- - TRBV30 CAWSPTTGELFF
- - TRBV5-1 CASSLGVSYEQYF
- TRBD1 TRBV11-2 CASSGPGDREFYEQYF
- - TRBV27 CASSLVSSGDGPQHF
- - TRBV7-9 CASSFGEYTGELFF
- - TRBV27 CASSSTGYSYEQYF
- - TRBV6-5 CASSIVGGSGNTIYF
- - TRBV27 CASSLLGLENTQYF
- - TRBV13 CASSTEDGPQHF
- - TRBV4-1 CASSQETSYEKLFF
- TRBD2 TRBV4-2 CASSQDPAAGEWYEQYF
once TRBD1 TRBV11-2 CASSLGTGGLYEQYF
- - TRBV6-5 CASSYDVASYEQYF
few - TRBV27 CASSLGRGTEAFF
- - TRBV28 CASSFGNSPLHF
- TRBD1 TRBV7-9 CASSHGQGQTQYF
once - TRBV7-6 CASSLALAGAPDEQFF
- - TRBV5-4 CASSLGQGSSYEQYF
- - TRBV7-9 CASSFVPPSTDTQYF
- - TRBV20-1 CSARVETQYF
- - TRBV5-8 CASSLVNAEETQYF
once TRBD1 TRBV9 CASSVPGQGHYGNQPQHF
- - TRBV9 CASSVGSENTEAFF
- - TRBV5-1 CASSSGQGTLGGYTF
- - TRBV6-6 CASSSTGRYTEAFF
- - TRBV6-1 CASSWDLRGYEQYF
- - TRBV7-6 CASSLVTGSEQYF
- TRBD2 TRBV2 CASSLLRGSADTQYF
- - TRBV7-9 CASSPPQGSVSPLHF
- TRBD1 TRBV2 CASSRQPGQGLIWEKLFF
- - TRBV10-3 CAISPGLNTEAFF
- - TRBV7-9 CASTEGDSSSTDTQYF
- TRBD2 TRBV14 CASSHLAGVPNEQFF
- TRBD1 TRBV7-9 CASSSGTGEETQYF
- - TRBV5-6 CASSAVQGSEQYF
once TRBD1 TRBV7-9 CASSWGQGLYEQYF
- TRBD1 TRBV27 CASSLSFGTGRSGELFF
- - TRBV19 CASSGSVYPRNNEQFF